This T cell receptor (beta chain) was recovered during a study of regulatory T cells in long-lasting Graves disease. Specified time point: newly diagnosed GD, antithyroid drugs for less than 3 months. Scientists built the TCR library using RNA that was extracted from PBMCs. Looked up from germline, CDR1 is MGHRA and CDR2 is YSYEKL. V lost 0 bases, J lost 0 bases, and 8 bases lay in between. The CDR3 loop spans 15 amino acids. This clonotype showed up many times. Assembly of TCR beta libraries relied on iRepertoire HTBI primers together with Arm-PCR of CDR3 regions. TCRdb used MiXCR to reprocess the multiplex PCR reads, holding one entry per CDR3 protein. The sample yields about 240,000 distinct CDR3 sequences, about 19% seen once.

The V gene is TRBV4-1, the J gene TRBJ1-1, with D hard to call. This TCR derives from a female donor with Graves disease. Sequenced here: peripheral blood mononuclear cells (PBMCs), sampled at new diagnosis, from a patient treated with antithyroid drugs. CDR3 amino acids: CASSQDPTLNTEAFF. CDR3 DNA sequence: TGCGCCAGCAGCCAAGATCCCACGCTGAACACTGAAGCTTTCTTT.